This T cell receptor (beta chain) was documented in a study of identical twins. TCRdb re-called the 5' RACE reads with MiXCR, one entry per CDR3 protein. This table has approximately 490,000 distinct CDR3 sequences, under 25% appearing once. No donor was unhealthy or non-Caucasian. Losses at the gene ends were 9 bases for V and 7 bases for J; bases not matched to a gene: 12. The CDR3 contains 14 residues. CDR1 and CDR2 (germline): SGHAT, FQDESV (reference sequence). Regarding this clonotype: Its antigen is currently unknown.

Study-wide findings and caveats: Cord blood's abundant beta clonotypes had fewer insertions, unlike memory repertoires. Recombination models fit unrelated individuals' TCR alpha sharing but underestimated twins'. Excess sharing by twins proved weaker in beta out-of-frame sequences.

These same records also appear under a second study, on yellow fever vaccine responses in identical twins.

The chain combines TRBV11-1 with TRBJ1-2; TRBD1 agrees at 9 bases. Sequenced sample: CD4+ T cells sorted from blood. The source of this sequence is a woman under 30 in good health. The CDR3 here is CASRTTGTGSGYTF. DNA of the CDR3: TGTGCCAGTCGAACAACCGGGACAGGGTCTGGCTACACCTTC. Supplemented by reference TRBV11-1 and TRBJ1-2, the full variable domain reads EAEVAQSPRYKITEKSQAVAFWCDPISGHATLYWYRQILGQGPELLVQFQDESVVDDSQLPKDRFSAERLKGVDSTLKIQPAELGDSAMYLCASRTTGTGSGYTFGSGTRLTVV.